The source of this TCR beta chain is a study of CD8+ T cells in alopecia areata. Study overall: Treated patients were scored for severity by percent of scalp affected. Study results and limitations: Higher clonality and more expanded CD8+ clones appeared in lesional than normal scalp.

A note on this clone: Its specificity is unknown.

Germline V gene data show CDR1 as SQVTM and CDR2 as ANQGSEA. Deletions cut 7 bases from V and 3 bases from J, with 13 bases between. The CDR3 spans 12 residues. TCR sequencing used cDNA made by reverse transcription of extracted RNA. Sequencing was performed with immunoSEQ multiplex PCR; in TCRdb, only in-frame clones are kept and a portion is missing. Seen here are about 76,000 clones, approximately 30% observed once, and the top ten hold about 15%. The treatment: oral pan-JAK inhibitor, 5-10 mg twice daily. Sorted out of PBMCs were CD4+ T cells and CD8+ T cells. The source material was CD8+ T cells sorted from blood, sampled at week 4, from a patient treated with tofacitinib. J is TRBJ2-7 and V is TRBV29-1; D possibly corresponds to TRBD1 (6 bases). This TCR was sampled from a human donor with alopecia areata. The CDR3 DNA reads TGCAGCGCAGCGGACAGCGGCTACGAGCAGTACTTC. Amino acids: CSAADSGYEQYF.